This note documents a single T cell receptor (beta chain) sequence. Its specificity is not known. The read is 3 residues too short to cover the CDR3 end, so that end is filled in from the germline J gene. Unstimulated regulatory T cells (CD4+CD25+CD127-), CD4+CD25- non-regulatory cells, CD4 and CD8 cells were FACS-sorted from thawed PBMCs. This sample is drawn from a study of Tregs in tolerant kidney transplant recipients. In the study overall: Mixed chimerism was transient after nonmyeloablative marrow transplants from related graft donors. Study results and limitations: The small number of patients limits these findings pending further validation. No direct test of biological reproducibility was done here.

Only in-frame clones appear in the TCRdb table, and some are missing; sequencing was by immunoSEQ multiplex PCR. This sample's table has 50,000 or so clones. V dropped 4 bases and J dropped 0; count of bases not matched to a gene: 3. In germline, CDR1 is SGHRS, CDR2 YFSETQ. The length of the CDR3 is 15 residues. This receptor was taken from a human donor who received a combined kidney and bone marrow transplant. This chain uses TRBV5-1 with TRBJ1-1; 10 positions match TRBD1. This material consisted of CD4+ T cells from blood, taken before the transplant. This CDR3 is CASSGTGAMNTEAFF. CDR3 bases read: TGCGCCAGCAGCGGGACAGGGGCCATGAACACTGAA.